The clone carrying this TCR beta chain has at least ten counts. Per germline, CDR1 SEHNR and CDR2 FQNEAQ (reference sequence). V was pared by 1 base and J by 8 bases, with 11 bases between. This CDR3 has 13 amino acids. This record belongs to a study of Graves' ophthalmopathy and Graves' hyperthyroidism. Study information: Peripheral blood (taken before any treatment) was collected at initial diagnosis.

The study amplified TCR beta CDR3 regions using RNA transcripts. First-round RT-PCR relied on HTBI primers, and a second-round multiplex PCR came next. One entry per CDR3 protein, called by TCRdb with MiXCR from the multiplex PCR reads. The sample lists 300,000 to 350,000 distinct CDR3 sequences, roughly 15% seen once, with roughly an eighth in the top ten. The material sequenced was peripheral blood. The sequence was obtained from an adult man with Graves' ophthalmopathy. The chain links TRBV7-9 to TRBJ1-2; no definite D call. The CDR3 protein is CASSLGQRRGYTF. The CDR3 nucleotides read TGTGCCAGCAGCTTAGGGCAGCGACGGGGCTACACCTTC.